This T cell receptor beta chain was captured by sequencing in a study of beta chain features in type 1 diabetes. Investigators reverse transcribed all isolated RNA, so they sequenced expressed TCRB transcripts. Generated by immunoSEQ multiplex PCR, the TCRdb table keeps only in-frame clones and is missing some. Altogether 150,000 to 200,000 clones are present, almost 8% being singletons, with the ten largest covering 0.5%. Findings and caveats of the study: Across all four CD4+ subsets, people with type 1 diabetes showed modestly shorter TCRB CDR3s.

There are a few counts of this clone. Its antigen is still unknown. Trimming at V came to 3 bases and at J to 10 bases, leaving 8 bases not matched to a gene. The CDR3 runs to 16 residues. Germline V gene data show CDR1 as SNHLY and CDR2 as FYNNEI. The specimen sequenced was central memory CD4+ T cells from blood. The rearrangement links TRBV2 to TRBJ2-1; TRBD2 agrees at 14 bases. This TCR was sampled from a man aged 18 to 29 with type 1 diabetes. The CDR3 coding sequence is TGTGCCAGCAGTGAGACTAGCGGGAGGGTTACTGGCGAGCAGTTCTTC. Translated, it gives CASSETSGRVTGEQFF.